Described below is a single TCR beta chain sequence and its context. The data are from a study of T cell responses to AZD1222 COVID-19 vaccine. Germline V gene lookup returns CDR1 MNHEY and CDR2 SMNVEV (reference sequence). The CDR3 contains 11 residues. V gave up 5 bases and J gave up 1 base, with 3 bases separating them. Repertoires were generated with immunoSEQ multiplex PCR, while TCRdb's copy carries only in-frame clones and drops some. The table lists 140,000 or so clones, roughly nine tenths of them singletons, with 1.5% to 2% in the top ten. This clonotype was obtained from an adult in good health. The chain joins TRBV27 to TRBJ2-7; no reliable D call. Sequences were derived from peripheral blood, sampled on day 0 of AZD1222 vaccination. The CDR3 nucleotides read TGTGCCAGCAGTCCGTCCTACGAGCAGTACTTC. Protein sequence: CASSPSYEQYF.